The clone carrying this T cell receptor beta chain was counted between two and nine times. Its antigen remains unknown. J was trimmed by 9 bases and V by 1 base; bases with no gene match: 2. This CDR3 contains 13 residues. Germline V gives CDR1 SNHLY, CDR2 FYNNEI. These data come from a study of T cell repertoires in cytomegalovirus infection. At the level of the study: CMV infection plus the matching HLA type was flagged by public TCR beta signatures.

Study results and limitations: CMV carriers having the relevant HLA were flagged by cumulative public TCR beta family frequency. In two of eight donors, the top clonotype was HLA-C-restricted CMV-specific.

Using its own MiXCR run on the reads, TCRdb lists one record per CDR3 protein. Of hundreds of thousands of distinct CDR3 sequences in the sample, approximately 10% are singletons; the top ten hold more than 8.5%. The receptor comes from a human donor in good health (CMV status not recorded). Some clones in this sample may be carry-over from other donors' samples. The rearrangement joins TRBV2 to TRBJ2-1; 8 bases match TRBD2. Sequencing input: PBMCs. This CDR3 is CASSEVGTSEQFF. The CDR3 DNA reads TGTGCCAGCAGTGAAGTGGGGACTAGTGAGCAGTTCTTC.